A selection of T cell receptor beta chains follows, all from one sample in a study of blood T cell repertoires in COVID-19. Repertoires were generated with immunoSEQ multiplex PCR, while TCRdb's copy carries only in-frame clones and drops some. The table lists approximately 46,000 clones, 80% to 85% of them singletons. The sample taken for sequencing was peripheral blood. The receptors here all came from a woman older than 75 with COVID-19, enrolled during active disease. CDR3s leave out the opening cysteine and the closing phenylalanine or tryptophan.

J: TRBJ1-3; V: TRBV19; CDR3: ASSTGNSGNTIY
J: TRBJ2-2; V: TRBV10-3; CDR3: AISDVSQEDTGELF
J: TRBJ2-5; V: TRBV5-1; CDR3: ASSWGTSGTETQY
J: TRBJ2-1; V: TRBV7-6; CDR3: ASSLVFGNYNEQF
J: TRBJ2-3; V: TRBV7-3; CDR3: ASSLTSVTDTQY
J: TRBJ1-1; V: TRBV7-9; CDR3: ASRGTGWTEAF
J: TRBJ2-3; V: TRBV5-4; CDR3: ASSLAGIADTQY
J: TRBJ1-2; V: TRBV28; CDR3: ASTRQVSYGYT
J: TRBJ2-1; V: TRBV30; CDR3: AWSLLAGYDDEQF
J: TRBJ1-1; V: TRBV5-1; CDR3: ASESEGNTEAF
J: TRBJ1-1; V: TRBV6-2/TRBV6-3; CDR3: ASSYSIAWSELNTEAF
J: TRBJ2-7; V: TRBV6-2/TRBV6-3; CDR3: ASSPFYEQY
J: TRBJ2-1; V: TRBV5-1; CDR3: ASSLVPAGGSDEQF
J: TRBJ1-5; V: TRBV5-5; CDR3: ASSPREGVNQPQH
J: TRBJ2-1; V: TRBV10-3; CDR3: AISGPPTSGRLGNEQF
J: TRBJ1-1; V: TRBV7-9; CDR3: ASSPQPGQGFGNTEAF
J: TRBJ2-5; V: TRBV4-2; CDR3: ASSQGFWREAGETQY
J: TRBJ1-5; V: TRBV5-8; CDR3: ASSYSRDSSNQPQH
J: TRBJ2-1; V: TRBV18; CDR3: ASSRQGQGAGNEQF
J: TRBJ2-7; V: TRBV5-6; CDR3: ASSLGLREQY
J: TRBJ1-2; V: TRBV5-8; CDR3: ASSVGQYYGYT
J: TRBJ1-1; V: TRBV6-5; CDR3: ASSYGGGARETEAF
J: TRBJ2-7; V: TRBV5-8; CDR3: ASSSQGSYEQY
J: TRBJ2-1; V: TRBV30; CDR3: AWGTWEGQNEQF
J: TRBJ2-7; V: TRBV29-1; CDR3: SVKKRQTYEQY
J: TRBJ2-1; V: TRBV27; CDR3: ASSPWDPRTDSYNEQF
J: TRBJ2-7; V: TRBV4-1; CDR3: ASSQTGKQY
J: TRBJ2-1; V: TRBV2; CDR3: ASSGREGYNEQF
J: TRBJ2-7; V: TRBV27; CDR3: ASRRGLAVTYEQY
J: TRBJ1-4; V: TRBV4-1; CDR3: ASSHHRGGEATNEKLF
J: TRBJ1-5; V: TRBV2; CDR3: ASSEEGQQNQPQH
J: TRBJ2-7; V: TRBV30; CDR3: AWSVLTEYEQY
J: TRBJ2-7; V: TRBV4-1; CDR3: ASSQGGLIYEQY
J: TRBJ2-1; V: TRBV2; CDR3: ASSEIREF
J: TRBJ2-7; V: TRBV7-9; CDR3: ASEQGAPSYEQY